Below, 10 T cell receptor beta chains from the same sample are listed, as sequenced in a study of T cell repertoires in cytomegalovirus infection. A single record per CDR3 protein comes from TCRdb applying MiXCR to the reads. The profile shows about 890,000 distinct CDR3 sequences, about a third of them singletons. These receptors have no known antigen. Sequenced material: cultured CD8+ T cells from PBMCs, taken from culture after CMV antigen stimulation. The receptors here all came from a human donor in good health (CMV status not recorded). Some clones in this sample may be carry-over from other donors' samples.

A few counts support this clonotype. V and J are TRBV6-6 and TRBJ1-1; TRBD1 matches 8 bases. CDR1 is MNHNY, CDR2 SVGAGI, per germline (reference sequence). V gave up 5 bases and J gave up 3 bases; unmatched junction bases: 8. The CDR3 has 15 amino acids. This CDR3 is CASSPNRGLDTEAFF. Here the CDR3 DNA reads TGTGCCAGCAGTCCGAACAGGGGGTTGGACACTGAAGCTTTCTTT.

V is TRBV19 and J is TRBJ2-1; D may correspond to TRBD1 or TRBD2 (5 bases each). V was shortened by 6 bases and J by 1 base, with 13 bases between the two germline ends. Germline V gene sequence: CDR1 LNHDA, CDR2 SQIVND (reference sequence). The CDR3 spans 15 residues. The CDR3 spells CASSPLGVSYNEQFF. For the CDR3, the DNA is TGTGCCAGTAGCCCTTTGGGGGTATCCTACAATGAGCAGTTCTTC.

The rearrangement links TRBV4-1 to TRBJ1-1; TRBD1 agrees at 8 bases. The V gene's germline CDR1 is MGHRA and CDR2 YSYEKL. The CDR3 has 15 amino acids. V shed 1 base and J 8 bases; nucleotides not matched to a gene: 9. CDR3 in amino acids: CASSQARTGWGEAFF. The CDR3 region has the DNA TGCGCCAGCAGCCAAGCCAGGACAGGGTGGGGGGAAGCTTTCTTT.

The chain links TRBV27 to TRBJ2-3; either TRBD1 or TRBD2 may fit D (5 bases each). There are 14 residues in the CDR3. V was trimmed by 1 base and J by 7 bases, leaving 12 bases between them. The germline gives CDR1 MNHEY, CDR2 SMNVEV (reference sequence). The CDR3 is CASSLYVGANTQYF. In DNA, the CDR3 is TGTGCCAGCAGTTTATACGTCGGGGCGAATACGCAGTATTTT.

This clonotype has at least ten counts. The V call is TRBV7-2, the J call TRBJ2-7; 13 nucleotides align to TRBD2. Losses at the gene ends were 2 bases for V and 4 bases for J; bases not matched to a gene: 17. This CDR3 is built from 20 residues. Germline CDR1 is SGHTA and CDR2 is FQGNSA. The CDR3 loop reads CASSLFSPGLAGQRHYEQYF. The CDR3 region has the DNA TGTGCCAGCAGCTTATTCAGTCCGGGACTAGCGGGGCAAAGACATTACGAGCAGTACTTC.

The CDR3 sequence: CASSQDRSRGSYNEQFF. CDR3 nucleotides: TGCGCCAGCAGCCAAGATAGGTCAAGGGGCTCCTACAATGAGCAGTTCTTC. V usage is TRBV4-3 and J usage is TRBJ2-1; a weak D match, TRBD1 (5 bases). The CDR3 covers 17 residues. CDR1 is LGHNA and CDR2 is YSLEER in the germline V gene. V lost 0 bases and J lost 0, with 12 bases in between.

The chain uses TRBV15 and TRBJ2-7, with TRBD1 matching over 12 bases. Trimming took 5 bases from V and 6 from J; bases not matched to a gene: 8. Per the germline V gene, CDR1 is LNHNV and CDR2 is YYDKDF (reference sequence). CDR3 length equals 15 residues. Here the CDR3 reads CATSRRDRGRSEQYF. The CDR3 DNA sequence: TGTGCCACCAGCCGCCGGGACAGGGGGCGGTCCGAGCAGTACTTC.

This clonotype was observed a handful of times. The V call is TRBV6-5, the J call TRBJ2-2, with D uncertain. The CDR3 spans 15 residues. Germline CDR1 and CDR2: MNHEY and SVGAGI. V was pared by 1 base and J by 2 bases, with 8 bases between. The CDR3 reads CASSYFVVNTGELFF. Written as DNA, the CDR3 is TGTGCCAGCAGTTACTTCGTGGTAAACACCGGGGAGCTGTTTTTT.

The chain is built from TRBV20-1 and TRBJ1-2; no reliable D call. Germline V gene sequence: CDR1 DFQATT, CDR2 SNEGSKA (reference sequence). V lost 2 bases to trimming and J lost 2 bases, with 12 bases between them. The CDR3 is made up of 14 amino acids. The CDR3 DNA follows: TGCAGTGCTAGACGGAGAAGGACGAACTATGGCTACACCTTC. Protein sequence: CSARRRRTNYGYTF.

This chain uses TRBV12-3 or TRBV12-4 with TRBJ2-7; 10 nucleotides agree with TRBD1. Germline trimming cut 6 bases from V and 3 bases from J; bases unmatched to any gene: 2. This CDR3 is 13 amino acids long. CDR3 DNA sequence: TGTGCCAGCAGGGGGACAGGGGTCTACGAGCAGTACGTC. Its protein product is CASRGTGVYEQYV.